The 22 T cell receptor beta chains presented below share a single source sample, sequenced in a study of blood T cell repertoires in COVID-19. Profiling relied on immunoSEQ multiplex PCR, and the TCRdb table lists in-frame clones only, not all of them. The table has about 400,000 clones, roughly 90% seen once; the top ten hold 1.2%. The sample was peripheral blood. All receptors come from a man in his forties with acute or convalescent COVID-19.

The J gene is TRBJ1-2, the V gene TRBV9; D unclear. Germline V gene sequence: CDR1 SGDLS, CDR2 YYNGEE. The CDR3 is 15 residues long. The V and J ends lost 4 bases and 4 bases respectively, with 17 bases between them. CDR3 bases: TGTGCCAGCAGCCCTCGGGCCGGAGGGAGCTATGGCTACACCTTC. It translates to CASSPRAGGSYGYTF.

The chain employs TRBV7-9 and TRBJ2-7; no clear D. Trimming left V 8 bases short and J 1 base short, with 6 bases between. CDR3 size: 11 residues. Germline-derived CDR1 and CDR2 are SEHNR and FQNEAQ (reference sequence). The CDR3 is CASAGSYEQYF. CDR3 DNA sequence: TGTGCCAGCGCCGGTTCCTACGAGCAGTACTTC.

The J gene is TRBJ2-7, the V gene TRBV21-1; the DNA was not compared with TRBD2, the D call given in the table. TRBV21-1 counts as a pseudogene. The CDR3 length is 16 residues. The CDR3 region is CASSPREREGPYEQYF. The CDR3 nucleotides are TGTGCCAGCAGCCCACGGGAGCGGGAGGGGCCCTACGAGCAGTACTTC.

This rearrangement joins TRBV10-3 to TRBJ1-1; D might be TRBD1 (5 bases). V was pared by 0 bases and J by 0 bases, with 11 bases between. Looked up from germline, CDR1 is ENHRY and CDR2 is SYGVKD. CDR3 length: 16 amino acids. CDR3 sequence (DNA): TGTGCCATCAGTGAGTCCACGGGACTCATGAACACTGAAGCTTTCTTT. Its protein product is CAISESTGLMNTEAFF.

The gene calls are TRBV11-3 and TRBJ2-7; 8 positions agree with TRBD2. The CDR3 length is 13 residues. CDR1 SGHNT and CDR2 YENEEA come from the germline V gene. J lost 4 bases, V lost 4 bases, and 3 bases had no gene match. CDR3 residues: CASSSGLAYEQYF. In DNA, the CDR3 is TGTGCCAGCAGCTCCGGACTAGCTTACGAGCAGTACTTC.

The V and J genes are TRBV10-3 and TRBJ2-1; 10 positions agree with TRBD2. This CDR3 comprises 14 residues. Germline CDR1 is ENHRY and CDR2 is SYGVKD. V shed 6 bases and J 4 bases; nucleotides not matched to a gene: 3. The CDR3 nucleotides read TGTGCCATCAGAGGAGCGGGGGGGTACAATGAGCAGTTCTTC. Amino acids: CAIRGAGGYNEQFF.

This chain uses TRBV19 with TRBJ1-5, with D tentatively TRBD1 (6 bases). There are 15 residues in the CDR3. The V end was cut by 6 bases, the J end by 1 base, with 13 bases between. Germline CDR1 and CDR2: LNHDA and SQIVND (reference sequence). CDR3 DNA sequence: TGTGCCAGTAGCGGGAACAGGGACAGCAATCAGCCCCAGCATTTT. This sequence encodes CASSGNRDSNQPQHF. Supplemented by reference TRBV19 and TRBJ1-5, the full variable domain reads DGGITQSPKYLFRKEGQNVTLSCEQNLNHDAMYWYRQDPGQGLRLIYYSQIVNDFQKGDIAEGYSVSREKKESFPLTVTSAQKNPTAFYLCASSGNRDSNQPQHFGDGTRLSIL.

This sequence joins TRBV9 and TRBJ2-6; maybe TRBD1 (5 bases). The V end was cut by 0 bases, the J end by 1 base, with 5 bases between. The CDR3 has 15 amino acids. CDR1 is SGDLS and CDR2 is YYNGEE in the germline V gene. The CDR3 here is CASSVAGSGANVLTF. The CDR3 DNA is TGTGCCAGCAGCGTAGCAGGGTCTGGGGCCAACGTCCTGACTTTC.

J is TRBJ2-1 and V is TRBV11-1; 10 bases map to TRBD2. V was clipped by 11 bases and J by 6 bases; unmatched bases: 7. The CDR3 consists of 13 residues. Germline values: CDR1 SGHAT, CDR2 FQDESV (reference sequence). CDR3 nucleotide sequence: TGTGCCTACGGGACTAGCGAGTCCAATGAGCAGTTCTTC. This translates into CAYGTSESNEQFF. Together with reference TRBV11-1 and TRBJ2-1, the CDR3 gives the full variable domain: EAEVAQSPRYKITEKSQAVAFWCDPISGHATLYWYRQILGQGPELLVQFQDESVVDDSQLPKDRFSAERLKGVDSTLKIQPAELGDSAMYLCAYGTSESNEQFFGPGTRLTVL.

This chain's CDR3 is CAISESTGQAYEQYF. The CDR3 bases are TGTGCCATCAGTGAGTCGACGGGACAAGCCTACGAGCAGTACTTC. This chain uses TRBV10-3 with TRBJ2-7; the D gene is possibly TRBD1 (6 bases). V was shortened by 0 bases and J by 2 bases, with 11 bases between the two germline ends. Germline CDR1 reads ENHRY; CDR2 reads SYGVKD. This CDR3 is 15 amino acids long.

The chain couples TRBV9 to TRBJ1-1, with no clear D. There are 13 residues in the CDR3. Trimming stripped 9 bases from V and 3 bases from J, with 15 bases between. Germline CDR1 reads SGDLS; CDR2 reads YYNGEE. CDR3 sequence: CAKDSRRDTEAFF. CDR3 in DNA: TGTGCCAAAGATTCGCGTCGGGACACTGAAGCTTTCTTT.

The count of this clone is one. A read error is possible here, since a much larger clone lies one base away. The chain combines TRBV6-5 with TRBJ2-7; D perhaps matches TRBD1 (6 bases). CDR1 is MNHEY, CDR2 SVGAGI, per germline. CDR3 length: 13 residues. Trimming took 2 bases from V and 2 from J, leaving 7 bases between them. The CDR3 protein is CASSYGTTYEQYF. Written as DNA, the CDR3 is TGTGCCAGCAGTTACGGGACAACCTACGAGCAGTACTTC.

The rearrangement uses TRBV2 and TRBJ1-1, with a possible D match to TRBD1 (5 bases). V shed 6 bases and J shed 4 bases, with 21 bases lying between them. From germline, CDR1 is SNHLY and CDR2 FYNNEI. The CDR3 is made up of 16 amino acids. The CDR3 sequence: CASSRGASGRGTEAFF. CDR3 bases: TGTGCCAGCAGCCGAGGGGCCTCAGGGAGGGGCACTGAAGCTTTCTTT.

The chain carries TRBV4-1 and TRBJ2-5; TRBD2 is a possible D gene (5 bases). The CDR3 length is 13 residues. The germline CDR1 and CDR2 sequences are MGHRA and YSYEKL. Trimming took 2 bases from V and 5 from J, leaving 9 bases between them. CDR3: CASSQRVAETQYF. The CDR3 DNA reads TGCGCCAGCAGCCAAAGGGTAGCGGAGACCCAGTACTTC.

The chain is built from TRBV5-1 and TRBJ1-6, with TRBD1 matching over 11 bases. The CDR3 consists of 16 residues. CDR1 is SGHRS, CDR2 YFSETQ, per germline. The junction had 5 bases not matched to a gene; V was cut back by 0 bases and J by 9 bases. CDR3 coding DNA: TGCGCCAGCAGCTTGGAAGGACAGGGGGCTGGTTCACCCCTCCACTTT. Encoded protein: CASSLEGQGAGSPLHF. Drawing the rest from reference TRBV5-1 and TRBJ1-6, the complete variable domain is KAGVTQTPRYLIKTRGQQVTLSCSPISGHRSVSWYQQTPGQGLQFLFEYFSETQRNKGNFPGRFSGRQFSNSRSEMNVSTLELGDSALYLCASSLEGQGAGSPLHFGNGTRLTVT.

The CDR3 sequence is CASSARSVSYNEQFF. CDR3 DNA: TGTGCCAGCAGCGCCCGGAGCGTCTCCTACAATGAGCAGTTCTTC. This chain links TRBV9 with TRBJ2-1; no clear D gene. The length of the CDR3 is 15 residues. Germline-derived CDR1 and CDR2 are SGDLS and YYNGEE. Trimming took off 3 bases at V and 0 bases at J, with 10 bases between the two ends.

The chain links TRBV6-5 to TRBJ1-6; 8 positions agree with TRBD1. V lost 10 bases, J lost 3 bases, and 2 bases stayed unmatched. CDR1 is MNHEY and CDR2 is SVGAGI in the germline V gene. This CDR3 region has 13 residues. This chain's CDR3 is CATGQDYNSPLHF. CDR3 DNA sequence: TGTGCCACGGGACAGGACTATAATTCACCCCTCCACTTT.

This clone was picked up a small number of times. The CDR3 DNA reads TGTGCCAGCAGCGCCCCTGGCCTCAATGAAAAACTGTTTTTT. It translates to CASSAPGLNEKLFF. The chain has TRBV28 and TRBJ1-4; D gene uncertain. The CDR3 length is 14 residues. The V and J ends lost 6 bases and 5 bases respectively, with 13 bases between them. Germline V gene data show CDR1 as MDHEN and CDR2 as SYDVKM.

This chain joins TRBV6-5 and TRBJ1-5; TRBD1 aligns across 8 bases. The CDR3 has 16 residues. From germline, CDR1 is MNHEY and CDR2 SVGAGI. V gave up 2 bases and J gave up 5 bases; unmatched junction bases: 8. The CDR3 loop reads CASSYQVNRGDQPQHF. The CDR3 bases are TGTGCCAGCAGTTACCAGGTCAACAGGGGGGATCAGCCCCAGCATTTT.

The chain couples TRBV3-1 (or the pseudogene TRBV3-2) to TRBJ2-1; 13 bases are a match to TRBD2. The CDR3 spans 15 residues. J was trimmed by 9 bases and V by 3 bases; bases with no gene match: 5. Germline V lookup: CDR1 LGHDT, CDR2 YNNKEL (reference sequence). The CDR3 DNA sequence: TGTGCCAGCAGCCAGGGGACTAGCGGGGTTATTGAGCAGTTCTTC. As protein: CASSQGTSGVIEQFF.

The CDR3 spells CASSEGSDSYNEQFF. The CDR3 region has the DNA TGTGCCAGCAGTGAAGGGTCGGACTCATACAATGAGCAGTTCTTC. The chain employs TRBV2 and TRBJ2-1; D is possibly TRBD2 (5 bases). From germline, CDR1 is SNHLY and CDR2 FYNNEI. The CDR3 covers 15 residues. The V end lost 1 base, the J end lost 4 bases, and 11 bases lay between the germline ends.

The chain uses TRBV30 and TRBJ2-3, with D possibly being TRBD1 (6 bases). Deletions cut 6 bases from V and 4 bases from J, with 17 bases between. The germline V gene encodes CDR1 GTSNPN and CDR2 SVGIG (reference sequence). The CDR3 runs 14 residues. DNA of the CDR3: TGTGCCTGCCCGGGCTCAGGGGCAGCAGATACGCAGTATTTT. Translation: CACPGSGAADTQYF.